A selection of T cell receptor beta chains follows, all from one sample in a study of T cells expressing NK-cell markers. No DNA is given; TCRdb re-called the 5' RACE reads and lists each CDR3 protein once. Its listing shows over 150,000 distinct CDR3 sequences. Source material: blood T cells: a sorted CD56 or NKG2C T cell subset, CD4+ or CD8+ T cells, or bulk PBMC T cells (not recorded which). The receptors shown here come from a woman in her forties or fifties in good health. Both conserved end residues are part of each CDR3.

TRBV27	TRBJ2-3	17	CASSLSFTGGGADTQYF
TRBV6-1	TRBJ2-2	14	CASSSARNTGELFF
TRBV20-1	TRBJ2-3	18	CSARLIVTSNKNTDTQYF
TRBV20-1	TRBJ1-1	14	CSAPVKVGNTEAFF
TRBV6-5	TRBJ1-5	13	CASSYGTGGPQHF
TRBV10-3	TRBJ2-3	15	CAIRRASGNTDTQYF
TRBV2	TRBJ1-5	14	CASMGRAFDQPQHF
TRBV7-9	TRBJ2-1	15	CASLGGGRSYNEQFF
TRBV15	TRBJ2-3	15	CATSLHSSPSDTQYF
TRBV6-2/TRBV6-3	TRBJ2-1	15	CASSYFPGTTLKGFF
TRBV7-9	TRBJ2-3	19	CASSLSGLAGVDGTDTQYF
TRBV13	TRBJ2-1	12	CASSEQGPEQFF
TRBV12-3/TRBV12-4	TRBJ2-1	11	CASSVAQEQFF
TRBV6-5	TRBJ1-6	15	CASSPGTGVSSPLHF
TRBV13	TRBJ2-1	17	CASSSTSGKNLDNEQFF
TRBV7-2	TRBJ2-2	15	CASSPGQGTGFGLFF
TRBV15	TRBJ2-1	16	CATSISTGLAAYEQFF
TRBV29-1	TRBJ2-2	12	CSVEDLTGELFF
TRBV6-2/TRBV6-3	TRBJ1-2	14	CASSYDRNNYGYTF
TRBV7-9	TRBJ1-1	16	CASSFKRGSLGAEAFF
TRBV24-1	TRBJ2-2	15	CATSDGDKRTGELFF
TRBV7-6	TRBJ2-1	18	CASSSGLAGGATYNEQFF
TRBV5-1	TRBJ2-2	17	CASSPRRQTSTTGELFF
TRBV27	TRBJ2-2	16	CASSSWTSGLAGELFF
TRBV27	TRBJ1-2	13	CASSFGTDYGYTF
TRBV6-5	TRBJ1-2	13	CASSYAYRVGYTF
TRBV30	TRBJ2-1	15	CAWTPGQGALDEQFF
TRBV12-3/TRBV12-4	TRBJ2-1	13	CAAAGSSYNEQFF
TRBV28	TRBJ2-1	18	CASSLGGRLESSYNEQFF
TRBV6-5	TRBJ2-2	12	CASLAPAGELFF
TRBV5-6	TRBJ2-1	17	CASSSSPGQGSANEQFF
TRBV24-1	TRBJ2-1	16	CATSPPGLAGLNEQFF
TRBV5-1	TRBJ2-1	13	CASSWTGRDEQFF
TRBV7-3	TRBJ1-3	17	CASSPLPTGVLGNTIYF
TRBV10-3	TRBJ2-1	14	CAISESLAGEEGFF
TRBV6-2/TRBV6-3	TRBJ2-1	12	CATLAGVGEQFF
TRBV7-2	TRBJ2-1	13	CASTWDPYNEQFF
TRBV6-1	TRBJ1-1	15	CASRRGQGLRTEAFF
TRBV10-3	TRBJ1-5	14	CAITDDRLNQPQHF
TRBV4-1	TRBJ2-7	16	CASSQDRAGGPYEQYF
TRBV4-1	TRBJ1-1	16	CASSQAGTGADTEAFF
TRBV5-1	TRBJ2-5	15	CASSSGTSFRETQYF
TRBV30	TRBJ2-7	14	CAWSQGVGSYEQYF
TRBV25-1	TRBJ2-1	15	CASTTSGSTYNEQFF
TRBV6-5	TRBJ1-5	14	CASSSGQGARGKHF
TRBV12-3/TRBV12-4	TRBJ1-5	13	CASSPPGVQPQHF
TRBV2	TRBJ1-4	13	CASKGQINEKLFF
TRBV4-2	TRBJ1-2	17	CASSQDMVSPANYGYTF
TRBV9	TRBJ2-3	17	CASSAGGGLAGRDTQYF
TRBV29-1	TRBJ2-1	13	CSVGTDGYNEQFF
TRBV2	TRBJ2-7	14	CASSGWQGNYEQYF
TRBV2	TRBJ2-7	15	CASSSTSGGPYEQYF
TRBV20-1	TRBJ1-1	11	CSARSSGEAFF
TRBV4-1	TRBJ2-7	14	CASSQVTGNYEQYF
TRBV6-1	TRBJ2-2	15	CASSVPSLYTGELFF